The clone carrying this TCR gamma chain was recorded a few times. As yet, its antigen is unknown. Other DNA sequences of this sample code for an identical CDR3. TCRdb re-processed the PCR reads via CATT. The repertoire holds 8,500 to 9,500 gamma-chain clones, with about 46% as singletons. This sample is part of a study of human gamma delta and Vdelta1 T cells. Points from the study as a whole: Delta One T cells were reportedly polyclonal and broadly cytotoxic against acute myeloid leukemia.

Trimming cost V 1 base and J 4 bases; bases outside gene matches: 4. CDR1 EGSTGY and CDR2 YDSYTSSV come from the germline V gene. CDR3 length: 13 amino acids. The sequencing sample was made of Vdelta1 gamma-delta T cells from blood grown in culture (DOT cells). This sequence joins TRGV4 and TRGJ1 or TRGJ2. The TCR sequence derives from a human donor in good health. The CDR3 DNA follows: TGTGCCACCTGGGATGGCCTCTATTATAAGAAACTCTTT. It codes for CATWDGLYYKKLF.